Here is one T cell receptor beta chain with its context. The antigen is undetermined. One entry per CDR3 protein results from TCRdb running MiXCR on the RT-PCR reads. The profile shows about 610,000 distinct CDR3 sequences, around 13% of them singletons. This sample was taken from a study of response to subunit inactivated influenza vaccine. The CDR3 has 14 amino acids. The V and J ends lost 6 bases and 6 bases, in that order; junction bases with no gene match: 11. General study points: It was suggested by the authors that few new T cells are recruited by each seasonal influenza vaccination.

Here the sequenced sample was PBMCs from blood, taken roughly 12 days after vaccination. The clonotype comes from a man in his fifties or sixties who received an inactivated influenza vaccine. The chain couples TRBV12-3 or TRBV12-4 to TRBJ2-7; 7 nucleotides line up with TRBD1. CDR3 bases: TGTGCCAGCAGCCCGGTACAGGGGATGGGCGAGCAGTACTTC. It specifies CASSPVQGMGEQYF.